This T cell receptor beta chain was recorded in a study of blood T cell repertoires in COVID-19. The protocol was immunoSEQ multiplex PCR, while the TCRdb copy is restricted to in-frame clones and leaves out a portion. The table lists approximately 130,000 clones, over 60% of them singletons. Sequenced input: peripheral blood. The source of this sequence is a human donor in a cohort sampled during active COVID-19.

This chain's CDR3 is CASSPTGAAYEQYF. Written as DNA, the CDR3 is TGTGCCAGCAGTCCGACAGGGGCAGCGTACGAGCAGTACTTC. The chain combines TRBV3-1 (or the pseudogene TRBV3-2) with TRBJ2-7, with 8 bases fitting TRBD1. The germline gives CDR1 LGHDT, CDR2 YNNKEL (reference sequence). The CDR3 is made up of 14 amino acids. J gave up 4 bases and V 6 bases, and 8 bases lay outside the gene matches.